A single sample gave rise to the 32 T cell receptor beta chains below, sequenced in a study of T cell changes during pregnancy in multiple sclerosis. Clones were sequenced by immunoSEQ multiplex PCR, and TCRdb holds only the in-frame ones, with some missing. The sample shows more than 50,000 clones, more than 90% of them seen only once. This specimen consisted of peripheral blood, obtained after pregnancy. The receptors were sampled from a female donor in good health, enrolled as a control in a pregnancy study.

The J gene is TRBJ2-2, the V gene TRBV7-8, with D perhaps matching TRBD1 (7 bases). The germline V gene encodes CDR1 SGHVS and CDR2 FQNEAQ. CDR3 length equals 16 residues. V was cut by 0 bases and J by 5 bases, with 13 bases left in between. The CDR3 DNA sequence: TGTGCCAGCAGCTTAGCGCTGGCAGGGGGGACCGGGGAGCTGTTTTTT. As protein: CASSLALAGGTGELFF.

The CDR3 region is CASSLVGQPTGTPFRDEQFF. For the CDR3, the DNA is TGCGCCAGCAGCTTGGTAGGCCAGCCTACCGGGACTCCTTTTCGCGATGAGCAGTTCTTC. This chain links TRBV5-1 with TRBJ2-1; D might be TRBD2 (6 bases). This CDR3 contains 20 residues. Trimming left V 0 bases short and J 8 bases short, with 30 bases between. Germline CDR1 SGHRS, CDR2 YFSETQ. The full variable domain, its missing parts supplied by reference TRBV5-1 and TRBJ2-1, is KAGVTQTPRYLIKTRGQQVTLSCSPISGHRSVSWYQQTPGQGLQFLFEYFSETQRNKGNFPGRFSGRQFSNSRSEMNVSTLELGDSALYLCASSLVGQPTGTPFRDEQFFGPGTRLTVL.

The CDR3 nucleotides read TGTGCCAGCAGCGCATGGGACAGGGGTGGGGAGACCCAGTACTTC. This sequence encodes CASSAWDRGGETQYF. The chain uses TRBV9 and TRBJ2-5, with 10 bases that match TRBD1. Per germline, CDR1 SGDLS and CDR2 YYNGEE. Germline trimming cut 3 bases from V and 5 bases from J; bases unmatched to any gene: 7. The CDR3 loop spans 15 amino acids.

This chain joins TRBV2 and TRBJ1-6; 11 bases line up with TRBD1. From germline, CDR1 is SNHLY and CDR2 FYNNEI. After removal of 6 bases from V and 6 bases from J, the junction contained 4 bases not matched to a gene. The CDR3 loop spans 15 amino acids. CDR3 in amino acids: CASRPGTGGNSPLHF. The CDR3 coding sequence is TGTGCCAGCAGACCCGGGACAGGGGGTAATTCACCCCTCCACTTT. The full variable domain, in which reference TRBV2 and TRBJ1-6 provide the parts outside the CDR3, is EPEVTQTPSHQVTQMGQEVILRCVPISNHLYFYWYRQILGQKVEFLVSFYNNEISEKSEIFDDQFSVERPDGSNFTLKIRSTKLEDSAMYFCASRPGTGGNSPLHFGNGTRLTVT.

This chain uses TRBV28 with TRBJ2-7, with 16 bases identical to TRBD2. Unmatched junction bases numbered 6, after V lost 7 bases and J lost 6 bases. There are 15 residues in the CDR3. Germline V CDR1 and CDR2: MDHEN, SYDVKM. The CDR3 DNA reads as TGTGCCAGCACAACCGGGACTAGCGGGAGGGGCGAGCAGTACTTC. The encoded protein is CASTTGTSGRGEQYF.

This clone was seen a single time. The genes are TRBV5-1 and TRBJ2-5; D remains ambiguous. Per the germline V gene, CDR1 is SGHRS and CDR2 is YFSETQ. With 5 bases removed from V and 2 bases from J, the gap between germline ends came to 7 bases. The CDR3 is 12 amino acids. CDR3 residues: CASRQPQETQYF. In nucleotides, the CDR3 is TGCGCCAGCAGACAACCGCAAGAGACCCAGTACTTC.

The chain joins TRBV28 to TRBJ2-3; maybe TRBD1 (5 bases). Germline-derived CDR1 and CDR2 are MDHEN and SYDVKM. There are 14 residues in the CDR3. V shed 4 bases and J shed 4 bases, with 12 bases lying between them. CDR3 protein: CASSWGPRPDTQYF. Written as DNA, the CDR3 is TGTGCCAGCAGTTGGGGCCCGCGTCCAGATACGCAGTATTTT.

The chain uses TRBV10-3 and TRBJ2-6; 7 nucleotides align to TRBD2. The CDR3 runs 14 residues. Germline V CDR1 and CDR2: ENHRY, SYGVKD. The ends lost 9 bases at V and 3 bases at J; junction bases unmatched: 5. The CDR3 sequence is CAIDGGIGANVLTF. CDR3 in DNA: TGTGCCATAGACGGGGGGATTGGGGCCAACGTCCTGACTTTC.

This rearrangement joins TRBV5-1 to TRBJ1-6, with D uncertain. This CDR3 is built from 14 residues. Germline CDR1 reads SGHRS; CDR2 reads YFSETQ. V lost 0 bases to trimming and J lost 4 bases, with 5 bases between them. CDR3 bases: TGCGCCAGCAGCTTGGACAGTTATAATTCACCCCTCCACTTT. It codes for CASSLDSYNSPLHF.

The chain has TRBV6-6 and TRBJ2-7; 9 bases are a match to TRBD2. This CDR3 has 15 amino acids. Trimming removed 2 bases from V and 5 bases from J; junction bases left unmatched: 7. Germline V CDR1 and CDR2: MNHNY, SVGAGI (reference sequence). As DNA, the CDR3 is TGTGCCAGCAGTTACGCTGGCGGGAGGGCCGACGAGCAGTACTTC. Translated: CASSYAGGRADEQYF.

CDR3 sequence reads: CASSFINPPGAFF. The CDR3, as DNA: TGTGCCAGCAGTTTCATTAATCCCCCCGGGGCTTTCTTT. The chain recombines TRBV28 with TRBJ1-1, with no clear D. Germline lookup yields CDR1 MDHEN and CDR2 SYDVKM. The CDR3 loop spans 13 amino acids. With 3 bases removed from V and 11 bases from J, the gap between germline ends came to 16 bases.

On this clone itself: The same CDR3 is also encoded by other DNA sequences in this sample. V gene TRBV5-1 combines with J gene TRBJ1-1, with no clear D. Between the trimmed V and J ends, which lost 0 bases and 0 bases, there was a span of 6 bases. Germline lookup yields CDR1 SGHRS and CDR2 YFSETQ. This CDR3 is 14 amino acids long. For the CDR3, the DNA is TGCGCCAGCAGCTTGGGTCAGATGAACACTGAAGCTTTCTTT. It encodes CASSLGQMNTEAFF. Using reference TRBV5-1 and TRBJ1-1 for the parts outside the CDR3, the full variable domain is KAGVTQTPRYLIKTRGQQVTLSCSPISGHRSVSWYQQTPGQGLQFLFEYFSETQRNKGNFPGRFSGRQFSNSRSEMNVSTLELGDSALYLCASSLGQMNTEAFFGQGTRLTVV.

This clone was recorded only once. The chain carries TRBV11-2 and TRBJ2-5; 8 bases align to TRBD1. The CDR3 totals 15 residues. The V gene's germline CDR1 is SGHAT and CDR2 FQNNGV. V shed 1 base and J 5 bases; nucleotides not matched to a gene: 6. The CDR3 nucleotides are TGTGCCAGCAGCTTAGTAGGGACAGGTGGCGAGACCCAGTACTTC. Its translation: CASSLVGTGGETQYF. Combining the CDR3 with reference TRBV11-2 and TRBJ2-5 gives the whole variable domain EAGVAQSPRYKIIEKRQSVAFWCNPISGHATLYWYQQILGQGPKLLIQFQNNGVVDDSQLPKDRFSAERLKGVDSTLKIQPAKLEDSAVYLCASSLVGTGGETQYFGPGTRLLVL.

This rearrangement joins TRBV28 to TRBJ1-5; 7 bases map to TRBD1. Germline values: CDR1 MDHEN, CDR2 SYDVKM. The CDR3 is 14 amino acids. V shed 8 bases and J 0 bases; nucleotides not matched to a gene: 4. In nucleotides, the CDR3 is TGTGCCAGCGACAGGGCCGATAGCAATCAGCCCCAGCATTTT. Its translation: CASDRADSNQPQHF.

In this sample, this clone turned up once. The rearrangement uses TRBV10-1 and TRBJ1-4; D gene uncertain. The germline CDR1 and CDR2 sequences are WNHNN and SYGVQD (reference sequence). V lost 2 bases, J lost 0 bases, and 4 bases lay in between. The CDR3 consists of 14 residues. The CDR3 DNA reads as TGCGCCAGCAGTGAGACAGCAACTAATGAAAAACTGTTTTTT. Translated: CASSETATNEKLFF.

This clone has just a few counts. The chain carries TRBV6-5 and TRBJ2-3, with D maybe TRBD2 (5 bases). CDR3 length: 14 residues. CDR1 and CDR2 (germline): MNHEY, SVGAGI. V was trimmed by 6 bases and J by 0 bases, leaving 10 bases between them. CDR3: CASSPRGSTDTQYF. Written as DNA, the CDR3 is TGTGCCAGCAGCCCGCGAGGGAGCACAGATACGCAGTATTTT.

This rearrangement joins TRBV28 to TRBJ1-5; D unclear. The germline gives CDR1 MDHEN, CDR2 SYDVKM. This CDR3 is built from 15 residues. Trimming shortened V by 2 bases and J by 6 bases, and 14 bases separated the two germline ends. The CDR3 is CASSLPFGRPQPQHF. CDR3 sequence (DNA): TGTGCCAGCAGTTTACCCTTTGGCAGGCCTCAGCCCCAGCATTTT.

The V gene is TRBV2, the J gene TRBJ2-7; 9 bases are a match to TRBD1. V was clipped by 7 bases and J by 6 bases; unmatched bases: 10. CDR3 length: 14 amino acids. Germline V gene lookup returns CDR1 SNHLY and CDR2 FYNNEI. The DNA for the CDR3 is TGTGCCAGCAAGCCGGGACAGGGAGTTTCCGAGCAGTACTTC. It translates to CASKPGQGVSEQYF.

V and J are TRBV7-8 and TRBJ1-3; D is undetermined. V lost 1 base, J lost 0 bases, and 13 bases lay in between. Looked up from germline, CDR1 is SGHVS and CDR2 is FQNEAQ. The length of the CDR3 is 17 residues. This chain's CDR3 is CASSLDLARRSGNTIYF. The CDR3 coding sequence is TGTGCCAGCAGCTTAGATTTGGCCCGCCGCTCTGGAAACACCATATATTTT.

This clone has more than one count but fewer than ten. This chain connects TRBV5-6 to TRBJ1-1; 7 bases are shared with TRBD1. The CDR3 covers 14 residues. Germline CDR1 SGHDT, CDR2 YYEEEE. The V segment lost 4 bases and the J segment 3 bases; nucleotides outside the gene matches: 6. CDR3 DNA sequence: TGTGCCAGCAGCCCGGGACAGAAATACACTGAAGCTTTCTTT. Protein product: CASSPGQKYTEAFF.

The CDR3 reads CASSFGLAGVDEQFF. The DNA of the CDR3 is TGTGCCAGCAGTTTTGGACTAGCGGGAGTCGATGAGCAGTTCTTC. The rearrangement links TRBV27 to TRBJ2-1; 13 bases match TRBD2. The CDR3 covers 15 residues. The V and J ends lost 3 bases and 8 bases, in that order; junction bases with no gene match: 4. Looked up from germline, CDR1 is MNHEY and CDR2 is SMNVEV (reference sequence).

The chain is built from TRBV6-1 and TRBJ1-5; 9 bases align to TRBD1. There are 15 residues in the CDR3. CDR1 and CDR2 from the germline V gene are MNHNS and SASEGT. V was pared by 6 bases and J by 4 bases, with 7 bases of the junction left unmatched. The CDR3 region is CASSTEGQGNQPQHF. CDR3 bases: TGTGCCAGCAGCACCGAGGGACAGGGAAATCAGCCCCAGCATTTT.

The CDR3 DNA is TGTGCCAGTGTACTACAGGGGGCGAGAAACACCATATATTTT. Protein: CASVLQGARNTIYF. The V gene is TRBV7-9, the J gene TRBJ1-3; 9 nucleotides match TRBD1. This CDR3 is 14 amino acids long. V was pared by 9 bases and J by 5 bases, with 8 bases of the junction left unmatched. Germline values: CDR1 SEHNR, CDR2 FQNEAQ (reference sequence).

The chain is built from TRBV6-5 and TRBJ2-1, with D possibly TRBD2 on 6 matching bases. Germline lookup yields CDR1 MNHEY and CDR2 SVGAGI. This CDR3 has 12 amino acids. Trimming shortened V by 3 bases and J by 10 bases, and 10 bases separated the two germline ends. CDR3 sequence: CASSYRDSEQFF. CDR3 nucleotide sequence: TGTGCCAGCAGTTATCGGGACTCGGAGCAGTTCTTC.

This clone was picked up a small number of times. The chain links TRBV29-1 to TRBJ2-5, with D maybe TRBD2 (6 bases). The CDR3 extends over 15 amino acids. Germline V gives CDR1 SQVTM, CDR2 ANQGSEA. V gave up 4 bases and J gave up 3 bases, with 18 bases separating them. Here the CDR3 DNA reads TGCAGCGTTGTTCATCTTGAGGGACTCGAAGAGACCCAGTACTTC. The encoded protein is CSVVHLEGLEETQYF.

The chain couples TRBV10-1 to TRBJ1-6; 7 positions match TRBD1. The V gene's germline CDR1 is WNHNN and CDR2 SYGVQD (reference sequence). Trimming removed 6 bases from V and 7 bases from J; junction bases left unmatched: 6. The CDR3 spans 14 residues. In DNA, the CDR3 is TGCGCCAGCAGCCTCGGACAGGTGAATTCACCCCTCCACTTT. This codes for CASSLGQVNSPLHF.

V usage is TRBV7-9 and J usage is TRBJ1-1; no reliable D call. The V and J ends lost 0 bases and 1 base respectively, with 12 bases between them. This CDR3 comprises 16 residues. Germline V gives CDR1 SEHNR, CDR2 FQNEAQ (reference sequence). CDR3 region: CASSLASTGRNTEAFF. The DNA of the CDR3 is TGTGCCAGCAGCTTAGCAAGTACCGGGAGGAACACTGAAGCTTTCTTT.

V gene TRBV5-1 combines with J gene TRBJ2-1; 7 bases line up with TRBD2. Germline CDR1 and CDR2: SGHRS and YFSETQ. Trimming took 0 bases from V and 5 from J; bases not matched to a gene: 5. The CDR3 sequence is 15 residues long. The CDR3 DNA sequence: TGCGCCAGCAGCTTGGGGCTAGCGGTAAACAATGAGCAGTTCTTC. It specifies CASSLGLAVNNEQFF.

The chain has TRBV28 and TRBJ1-2; no reliable D call. Germline values: CDR1 MDHEN, CDR2 SYDVKM. V gave up 6 bases and J gave up 8 bases, with 13 bases separating them. The CDR3 contains 12 residues. The CDR3 sequence: CASRVYLSGYTF. In DNA form, the CDR3 reads TGTGCCAGCAGGGTCTATCTCTCGGGCTACACCTTC.

The rearrangement links TRBV2 to TRBJ1-1, with D perhaps TRBD1 (6 bases). This CDR3 comprises 14 residues. V was cut by 5 bases and J by 1 base, with 11 bases left in between. Germline V gene data show CDR1 as SNHLY and CDR2 as FYNNEI. The CDR3 is CASSYDRTNTEAFF. As DNA, the CDR3 is TGTGCCAGCAGTTACGACAGGACGAACACTGAAGCTTTCTTT.

V usage is TRBV2 and J usage is TRBJ2-2; TRBD2 agrees at 8 bases. CDR1 SNHLY and CDR2 FYNNEI come from the germline V gene. This CDR3 region has 14 residues. Unmatched junction bases numbered 2, after V lost 0 bases and J lost 8 bases. The CDR3 loop reads CASSEAREVGELFF. CDR3 bases: TGTGCCAGCAGTGAAGCGCGGGAGGTTGGGGAGCTGTTTTTT.

This sequence joins TRBV7-9 and TRBJ2-3; 7 positions agree with TRBD2. CDR1 SEHNR and CDR2 FQNEAQ come from the germline V gene (reference sequence). With 5 bases clipped from V and 4 bases from J, the junction kept 12 bases outside the gene matches. The CDR3 totals 16 residues. CDR3 sequence (DNA): TGTGCCAGCAGCGGTCTGGGGGGGAGGGCCGCAGATACGCAGTATTTT. It translates to CASSGLGGRAADTQYF.